These 30 T cell receptor beta chains were all obtained from the same sample, sequenced in a study of spatial heterogeneity in lung cancer (dated 2019 in TCRdb). The method behind the library was 5' RACE. Sequencing relied on a NextSeq 500. TCRdb redid the processing of the public reads, applying fastp at Q25 and MiXCR, and retained in-frame beta chains. Each CDR3 protein appears once, grouped with its most common genes and DNA. Present in this sample are around 48,000 distinct CDR3 sequences, roughly 5.2% of which were seen just once. 11% of the sample lies in the top ten. The intended sense of this specimen's time point label: sample taken at primary tumor resection. The input for sequencing was PBMCs, taken at surgery. The receptor set was obtained from a male donor with early-stage non-small cell lung cancer.

Ten or more counts support this clonotype. The chain recombines TRBV29-1 with TRBJ2-3; D possibly uses TRBD1 or TRBD2 (6 bases each). The germline CDR1 and CDR2 sequences are SQVTM and ANQGSEA. This CDR3 is 14 amino acids long. V lost 6 bases, J lost 6 bases, and 19 bases lay in between. The CDR3 sequence is CSVEGGFQGDTQYF. The CDR3, as DNA: TGCAGCGTCGAGGGGGGATTCCAAGGGGATACGCAGTATTTT.

A single count supports this clonotype. The chain couples TRBV6-2 or TRBV6-3 to TRBJ2-2; a possible D gene is TRBD1 (6 bases). CDR1 is MNHEY, CDR2 SVGEGT, per germline. Trimming stripped 2 bases from V and 7 bases from J, with 20 bases between. CDR3 size: 17 residues. The CDR3 here is CASSYEGTNPDGGELFF. CDR3 coding DNA: TGTGCCAGCAGTTACGAGGGGACAAACCCCGATGGCGGGGAGCTGTTTTTT.

This clonotype occurred many times. The chain is built from TRBV28 and TRBJ2-2, with TRBD2 matching over 8 bases. Germline CDR1 is MDHEN and CDR2 is SYDVKM. V dropped 6 bases and J dropped 6; count of bases not matched to a gene: 6. This CDR3 has 14 residues. The CDR3 DNA follows: TGTGCCAGCAGGGAAACCGGGGGGGCCGGGGAGCTGTTTTTT. Protein sequence: CASRETGGAGELFF.

This clonotype was detected ten times or more. This chain uses TRBV20-1 with TRBJ1-3; D is unclear. Germline V gives CDR1 DFQATT, CDR2 SNEGSKA (reference sequence). V was pared by 6 bases and J by 7 bases, with 10 bases between. This CDR3 is built from 11 residues. CDR3 protein: CSASKDNTIYF. DNA of the CDR3: TGCAGTGCGAGCAAGGATAACACCATATATTTT.

This chain connects TRBV20-1 to TRBJ1-2; no reliable D call. The germline CDR1 and CDR2 sequences are DFQATT and SNEGSKA (reference sequence). This CDR3 spans 16 amino acids. V shed 0 bases and J shed 14 bases, with 28 bases lying between them. The CDR3 loop is CSARDPLTGSPPFATF. CDR3 coding DNA: TGCAGTGCTAGAGATCCGCTTACGGGGTCGCCACCATTTGCTACCTTC.

The table lists this clonotype with many counts. The CDR3 region has the DNA TGTGCCAGCAGTTCTTATCACAGGGGGCTGGTGACCCAGTACTTC. It specifies CASSSYHRGLVTQYF. V gene TRBV28 combines with J gene TRBJ2-5, with 9 bases lining up with TRBD1. Per germline, CDR1 MDHEN and CDR2 SYDVKM. The CDR3 is made up of 15 amino acids. J was trimmed by 7 bases and V by 4 bases; bases with no gene match: 10.

The chain combines TRBV7-2 with TRBJ2-7, with D uncertain. Trimming removed 1 base from V and 0 bases from J, with 10 bases in between. CDR1 and CDR2 (germline): SGHTA, FQGNSA. This CDR3 has 15 amino acids. The CDR3 nucleotides read TGTGCCAGCAGCTTAGGGCCTACCAGCTCCTACGAGCAGTACTTC. The encoded protein is CASSLGPTSSYEQYF.

This clonotype was recorded many times. The chain employs TRBV6-2 or TRBV6-3 and TRBJ1-5; D may be TRBD1 (5 bases). Germline CDR1 and CDR2: MNHEY and SVGEGT. The CDR3 covers 18 residues. Trimming pared 6 bases from V and 0 bases from J, leaving 21 bases between. The CDR3 loop is CASSHLFAREYSNQPQHF. The CDR3, as DNA: TGTGCCAGCAGCCACCTCTTTGCCAGGGAATATAGCAATCAGCCCCAGCATTTT.

This clonotype showed up many times. The genes are TRBV12-3 or TRBV12-4 and TRBJ2-6, with 7 bases matching TRBD1. Trimming at V came to 5 bases and at J to 3 bases, leaving 4 bases not matched to a gene. The CDR3 is 15 residues long. In nucleotides, the CDR3 is TGTGCCAGCAGTGACAGGGTAATTGGGGCCAACGTCCTGACTTTC. Its translation: CASSDRVIGANVLTF.

This clonotype was recorded at least ten times. The CDR3 coding sequence is TGTGCCAGCACCCGAAGGCTAGATTCCTACAATGAGCAGTTCTTC. As protein: CASTRRLDSYNEQFF. The chain combines TRBV6-2 or TRBV6-3 with TRBJ2-1; D gene ambiguous. Germline V lookup: CDR1 MNHEY, CDR2 SVGEGT. V gave up 7 bases and J gave up 1 base, with 14 bases separating them. There are 15 residues in the CDR3.

In this sample, this clonotype turned up many times. The rearrangement joins TRBV5-5 to TRBJ2-1, with 10 positions matching TRBD2. Germline CDR1 reads SGHKS; CDR2 reads YYEKEE (reference sequence). The V segment lost 5 bases and the J segment 2 bases; nucleotides outside the gene matches: 4. The length of the CDR3 is 15 residues. The CDR3 DNA is TGTGCCAGCAGAGTTACTAGCGGGGCCTACAATGAGCAGTTCTTC. Amino acids: CASRVTSGAYNEQFF.

This chain links TRBV29-1 with TRBJ2-3, with a tentative D call TRBD2 (6 bases). Trimming removed 5 bases from V and 0 bases from J, with 12 bases in between. From germline, CDR1 is SQVTM and CDR2 ANQGSEA. This CDR3 comprises 14 residues. DNA of the CDR3: TGCAGCGTTCAGGATAGCGGAAGCACAGATACGCAGTATTTT. Amino acid sequence: CSVQDSGSTDTQYF.

This clonotype was observed a handful of times. The limits of the CDR3 on the DNA are not certain, so only TCRdb's listed CDR3 is given. The J gene is TRBJ1-4, the V gene TRBV15. The CDR3 is 13 amino acids in total, end residues counted. Germline-derived CDR1 and CDR2 are LNHNV and YYDKDF (reference sequence). The CDR3 here is CATSTSEVGKLFF.

At least ten counts were recorded for this clonotype. The gene calls are TRBV4-1 and TRBJ2-1, with TRBD2 matching 9 bases. The trim removed 2 bases at V and 3 bases at J, leaving 5 bases unmatched. Germline assignment: CDR1 MGHRA and CDR2 YSYEKL. The CDR3 is 16 amino acids. DNA for the CDR3: TGCGCCAGCAGCCAACGTGGACTAGCGAACTACAATGAGCAGTTCTTC. Its translation: CASSQRGLANYNEQFF.

Comment on this clonotype: This sequence may be a read error, since a much larger clone differs from it by one base. The chain couples TRBV30 to TRBJ2-5; no firm D call. Between the trimmed V and J ends, which lost 4 bases and 7 bases, there was a span of 28 bases. The germline V gene has CDR1 GTSNPN and CDR2 SVGIG (reference sequence). The CDR3 consists of 17 residues. The CDR3 protein is CAWKYLQLSTADGTQYF. The CDR3 DNA follows: TGTGCCTGGAAGTACCTTCAGCTGTCTACAGCAGATGGGACCCAGTACTTC.

This clonotype occurred many times. This sequence joins TRBV6-5 and TRBJ2-5; D unresolved. The CDR3 totals 13 residues. Deletions cut 6 bases from V and 7 bases from J, with 15 bases between. Germline V gene sequence: CDR1 MNHEY, CDR2 SVGAGI. In nucleotides, the CDR3 is TGTGCCAGCAGCCCTCCGGGCCCCGGGACCCAGTACTTC. It specifies CASSPPGPGTQYF.

This clonotype was recorded at least ten times. The chain joins TRBV7-9 to TRBJ2-5; D may be TRBD1 or TRBD2 (5 bases each). The CDR3 loop spans 15 amino acids. With 7 bases removed from V and 2 bases from J, the gap between germline ends came to 17 bases. Germline values: CDR1 SEHNR, CDR2 FQNEAQ (reference sequence). Here the CDR3 reads CASTTDRGEQETQYF. CDR3 in DNA: TGTGCCAGCACGACCGACAGAGGGGAACAAGAGACCCAGTACTTC.

This clonotype was seen many times. This chain uses TRBV7-2 with TRBJ2-3, with D possibly matching TRBD2 (7 bases). V was shortened by 5 bases and J by 4 bases, with 19 bases between the two germline ends. The length of the CDR3 is 16 residues. Germline V gene lookup returns CDR1 SGHTA and CDR2 FQGNSA. The CDR3: CASSRGDYPRADTQYF. The CDR3 nucleotides read TGTGCCAGCAGCAGGGGGGACTACCCTAGGGCAGATACGCAGTATTTT.

V is TRBV7-2 and J is TRBJ1-1; 7 bases map to TRBD1. The CDR3 sequence is 14 residues long. With 2 bases clipped from V and 6 bases from J, the junction kept 6 bases outside the gene matches. Germline loops: CDR1 SGHTA, CDR2 FQGNSA. The CDR3 region is CASSLSLGQPEAFF. In DNA, the CDR3 is TGTGCCAGCAGCTTATCTCTGGGACAGCCTGAAGCTTTCTTT.

This clonotype was detected ten times or more. V is TRBV10-3 and J is TRBJ2-1; 11 nucleotides align to TRBD2. The V and J ends lost 2 bases and 4 bases, in that order; junction bases with no gene match: 4. The CDR3 extends over 16 amino acids. Germline-derived CDR1 and CDR2 are ENHRY and SYGVKD. CDR3 bases: TGTGCCATCAGTGAGGCCGGGACTAGCGGTTACAATGAGCAGTTCTTC. This translates into CAISEAGTSGYNEQFF.

At least ten counts were recorded for this clonotype. The J gene is TRBJ1-2, the V gene TRBV18; D is perhaps TRBD1 (5 bases). CDR3 length: 14 residues. Trimming pared 2 bases from V and 5 bases from J, leaving 12 bases between. Germline V gene data show CDR1 as KGHSH and CDR2 as LQKENI. The CDR3 region has the DNA TGTGCCAGCTCACCAAGTGGAGAGGGGTATGGCTACACCTTC. Translating it yields CASSPSGEGYGYTF.

This clonotype was observed many times. CDR3 loop: CSVRKFRDMNTEAFF. DNA for the CDR3: TGCAGCGTTCGCAAGTTTCGGGATATGAACACTGAAGCTTTCTTT. This chain connects TRBV29-1 to TRBJ1-1; D uncertain. V shed 5 bases and J shed 0 bases, with 16 bases lying between them. The V gene's germline CDR1 is SQVTM and CDR2 ANQGSEA. CDR3 size: 15 residues.

This clonotype was recorded many times. The genes are TRBV5-1 and TRBJ1-1; TRBD1 matches 11 bases. Germline CDR1 reads SGHRS; CDR2 reads YFSETQ. The CDR3 extends over 16 amino acids. V lost 4 bases to trimming and J lost 3 bases; unmatched junction nucleotides: 8. The chain's CDR3 is CASSQDRGHRHTEAFF. For the CDR3, the DNA is TGCGCCAGCAGCCAGGACAGGGGGCATCGGCACACTGAAGCTTTCTTT.

This clonotype was counted only a few times. The chain combines TRBV20-1 with TRBJ2-1; TRBD2 aligns across 10 bases. The CDR3 consists of 15 residues. J gave up 9 bases and V 6 bases, and 14 bases lay outside the gene matches. From germline, CDR1 is DFQATT and CDR2 SNEGSKA (reference sequence). This CDR3 reads CSAGAGGNVRSEQFF. The DNA for the CDR3 is TGCAGTGCAGGAGCGGGAGGGAATGTACGGAGTGAGCAGTTCTTC.

There are a few counts of this clonotype. This rearrangement joins TRBV27 to TRBJ1-6, with D possibly matching TRBD1 (6 bases). In germline, CDR1 is MNHEY, CDR2 SMNVEV (reference sequence). Deletions cut 6 bases from V and 9 bases from J, with 15 bases between. There are 14 residues in the CDR3. The CDR3 sequence: CASSPQGPGSPLHF. The CDR3 DNA reads TGTGCCAGCAGCCCCCAGGGGCCAGGTTCACCCCTCCACTTT.

This clonotype was recorded at least ten times. V and J are TRBV20-1 and TRBJ1-5; D is ambiguous. Between the trimmed V and J ends, which lost 4 bases and 5 bases, there was a span of 9 bases. The CDR3 consists of 12 residues. CDR1 is DFQATT and CDR2 is SNEGSKA in the germline V gene (reference sequence). The CDR3 protein is CSAKDGDQPQHF. CDR3 DNA sequence: TGCAGTGCTAAGGACGGGGATCAGCCCCAGCATTTT.

V and J are TRBV6-1 and TRBJ2-7, with TRBD2 matching over 7 bases. V lost 5 bases, J lost 2 bases, and 6 bases stayed unmatched. Per the germline V gene, CDR1 is MNHNS and CDR2 is SASEGT. The CDR3 is made up of 14 amino acids. The CDR3 bases are TGTGCCAGCAGTAGACTAGCAGAGACCTACGAGCAGTACTTC. Translation: CASSRLAETYEQYF.

Ten or more counts support this clonotype. V usage is TRBV10-3 and J usage is TRBJ2-7; D may correspond to TRBD1 or TRBD2 (5 bases each). This CDR3 region has 15 residues. Trimming took off 2 bases at V and 5 bases at J, with 16 bases between the two ends. Germline assignment: CDR1 ENHRY and CDR2 SYGVKD. Here the CDR3 DNA reads TGTGCCATCAGTGAGGAGGGCAGGGCTAAGAACGAGCAGTACTTC. Its protein is CAISEEGRAKNEQYF.

Of note for this clonotype: This is likely a read error, given that the CDR3 carries no conserved phenylalanine or tryptophan at its end. The CDR3 protein is CASSQDTGGTTYEQYS. For the CDR3, the DNA is TGTGCCAGCAGCCAGGATACAGGGGGGACCACCTACGAGCAGTACTCC. This chain joins TRBV4-2 and TRBJ2-7, with 8 bases that match TRBD1. V lost 3 bases to trimming and J lost 2 bases; unmatched junction nucleotides: 9. CDR1 is LGHNA, CDR2 YNFKEQ, per germline. This CDR3 is built from 16 residues.

This clonotype appeared many times. The genes are TRBV7-2 and TRBJ1-5; no definite D call. Germline CDR1 SGHTA, CDR2 FQGNSA. The ends were cut back, 1 base at V and 6 bases at J, with 10 bases in the middle. There are 14 residues in the CDR3. The CDR3 coding sequence is TGTGCCAGCAGCTTAGAGAGTTCCGGTCAGCCCCAGCATTTT. Translation gives CASSLESSGQPQHF.